This T cell receptor beta chain was sequenced during a study of T-cell reconstitution after alpha-beta-depleted transplantation in children. General study points: The origin of high day-60 TCRbeta diversity in some patients lay in surviving recipient T cells and thymic progenitors.

The authors prepared the TCRbeta library with unique molecular identifiers. One entry per CDR3 protein results from TCRdb running MiXCR on the PCR reads. The sample has roughly 300,000 distinct CDR3 sequences, 11% seen once. This clonotype showed up many times. Its antigen remains unidentified. The length of the CDR3 is 12 residues. The V end was cut by 3 bases, the J end by 2 bases, with 5 bases between. In germline, CDR1 is SGHKS, CDR2 YYEKEE (reference sequence). The gene calls are TRBV5-5 and TRBJ2-5; D might be TRBD1 or TRBD2, each matching 5 bases. This specimen consisted of peripheral blood, obtained 180 days after TCRalphabeta/CD19-depleted stem cell transplant. The clonotype comes from a male patient between 2 and 9 years old who had a stem cell transplant for chronic granulomatous disease, so the T cells may come from the graft donor. In nucleotides, the CDR3 is TGTGCCAGCAGCTGGGGGCAAGAGACCCAGTACTTC. This translates into CASSWGQETQYF.